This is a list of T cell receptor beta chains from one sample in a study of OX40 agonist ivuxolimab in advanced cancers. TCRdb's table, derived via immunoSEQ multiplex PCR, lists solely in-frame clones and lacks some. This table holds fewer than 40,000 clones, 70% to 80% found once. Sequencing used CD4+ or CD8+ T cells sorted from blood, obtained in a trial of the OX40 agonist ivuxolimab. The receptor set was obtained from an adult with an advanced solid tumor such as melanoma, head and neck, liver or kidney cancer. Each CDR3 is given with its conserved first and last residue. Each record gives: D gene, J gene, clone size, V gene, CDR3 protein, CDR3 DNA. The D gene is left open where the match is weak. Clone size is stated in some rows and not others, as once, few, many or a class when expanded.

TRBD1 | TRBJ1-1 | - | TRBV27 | CASSWDRGNTEAFF | TGTGCCAGCAGTTGGGACAGGGGTAACACTGAAGCTTTCTTT
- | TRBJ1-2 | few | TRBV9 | CASSVGLGSDYGYTF | TGTGCCAGCAGCGTAGGGCTAGGGTCGGACTATGGCTACACCTTC
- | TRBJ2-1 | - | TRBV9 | CASSNLGDSYNEQFF | TGTGCCAGCAGTAATCTGGGGGACTCCTACAATGAGCAGTTCTTC
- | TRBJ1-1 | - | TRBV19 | CASSPAVLNTEAFF | TGTGCCAGTAGCCCCGCGGTCTTGAACACTGAAGCTTTCTTT
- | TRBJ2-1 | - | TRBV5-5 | CASSLAASSYNEQFF | TGTGCCAGCAGCTTGGCGGCGAGCTCCTACAATGAGCAGTTCTTC
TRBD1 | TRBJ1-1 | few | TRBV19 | CASSFAGQGNTEAFF | TGTGCCAGTAGCTTCGCCGGACAGGGGAACACTGAAGCTTTCTTT
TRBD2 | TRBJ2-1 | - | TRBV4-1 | CASSQGLAGGLNEQFF | TGCGCCAGCAGCCAAGGACTAGCGGGGGGGCTCAATGAGCAGTTCTTC
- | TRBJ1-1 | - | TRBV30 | CACGASRDTEAFF | TGTGCCTGTGGGGCATCCCGGGACACTGAAGCTTTCTTT
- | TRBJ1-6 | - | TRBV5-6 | CASSLERSSPLHF | TGTGCCAGCAGCTTGGAGAGAAGTTCACCCCTCCACTTT
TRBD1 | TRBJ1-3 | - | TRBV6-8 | CASSSGTGDPGNTIYF | TGTGCCAGCAGTTCGGGGACAGGGGACCCTGGAAACACCATATATTTT
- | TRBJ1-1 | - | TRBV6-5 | CASSGDWGTEAFF | TGTGCCAGCAGTGGGGACTGGGGCACTGAAGCTTTCTTT
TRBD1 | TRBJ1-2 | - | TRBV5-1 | CASTRDRENYGYTF | TGCGCCAGCACCCGGGACAGAGAAAACTATGGCTACACCTTC
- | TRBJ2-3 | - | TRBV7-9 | CASRDLGGDFSTDTQYF | TGTGCCAGCAGGGACCTAGGGGGGGACTTCAGCACAGATACGCAGTATTTT
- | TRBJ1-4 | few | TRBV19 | CASSIGSAGPEKLFF | TGTGCCAGTAGTATTGGGTCCGCGGGTCCCGAAAAACTGTTTTTT
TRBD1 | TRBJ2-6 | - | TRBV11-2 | CASSLGPDRGSGANVLTF | TGTGCCAGCAGCTTAGGGCCTGACAGGGGGTCTGGGGCCAACGTCCTGACTTTC
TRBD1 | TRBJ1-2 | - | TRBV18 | CASSVGTGDNYGYTF | TGTGCCAGCTCAGTCGGGACAGGGGATAACTATGGCTACACCTTC
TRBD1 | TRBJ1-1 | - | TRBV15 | CATSRAGQGNFLAFF | TGTGCCACCAGCAGAGCAGGACAGGGTAACTTTTTAGCTTTCTTT
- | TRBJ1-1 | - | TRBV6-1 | CASSVSSGRYGNEAFF | TGTGCCAGCAGTGTGTCATCTGGGAGATACGGAAATGAAGCTTTCTTT
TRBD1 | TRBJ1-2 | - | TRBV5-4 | CASSLGPTGEISGYTF | TGTGCCAGCAGCTTGGGCCCGACAGGGGAAATAAGTGGCTACACCTTC
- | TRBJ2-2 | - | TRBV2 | CASSRGSNTGELFF | TGTGCCAGCTCCAGGGGCTCGAACACCGGGGAGCTGTTTTTT
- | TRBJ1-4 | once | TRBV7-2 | CASSNVGEANEKLFF | TGTGCCAGCAGCAACGTGGGGGAGGCTAATGAAAAACTGTTTTTT
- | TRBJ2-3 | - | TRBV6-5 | CASRGVQDTQYF | TGTGCCAGCAGGGGGGTTCAGGATACGCAGTATTTT